This is a list of T cell receptor beta chains from one sample in a study of chemoradiotherapy in HPV16-positive cancers. TCRdb's copy holds only in-frame clones and misses some; the assay was immunoSEQ multiplex PCR. The sample carries approximately 35,000 clones, over 80% recorded once. The source was blood, collected from a patient who underwent chemoradiotherapy. These receptors were taken from a human donor with HPV-associated anogenital cancer. The CDR3 runs from the conserved cysteine through the conserved F or W. Fields, in order: clone size, J gene, D gene, V gene, CDR3 protein, CDR3 DNA. The D gene is left open where the match is weak. Rows may omit the clone size; those that give it use once, few, many or a size class.

>few|TRBJ2-1|NA|TRBV2
CASSEYPGAERDNEQFF
TGTGCCAGCAGTGAATACCCGGGGGCCGAACGTGACAATGAGCAGTTCTTC
>NA|TRBJ1-1|NA|TRBV6-7
CASSSRQPLTVEAFF
TGTGCCAGCAGTTCTAGACAGCCCCTTACTGTCGAAGCTTTCTTT
>once|TRBJ2-1|NA|TRBV15
CATSSPYEQFF
TGTGCCACCAGCAGTCCCTATGAGCAGTTCTTC
>NA|TRBJ2-3|NA|TRBV10-1
CASSPWGSTDTQYF
TGCGCCAGCTCCCCGTGGGGAAGCACAGATACGCAGTATTTT
>NA|TRBJ1-4|NA|TRBV6-5
CASSSAAEANEKLFF
TGTGCCAGCAGTTCAGCCGCGGAGGCTAATGAAAAACTGTTTTTT
>NA|TRBJ2-2|TRBD1|TRBV18
CASSLDRGDYTGELFF
TGTGCCAGCTCCCTCGACAGGGGAGATTACACCGGGGAGCTGTTTTTT
>NA|TRBJ2-6|NA|TRBV7-8
CASSLRGEGANVLTF
TGTGCCAGCAGCTTGCGGGGAGAGGGGGCCAACGTCCTGACTTTC
>NA|TRBJ1-5|NA|TRBV5-6
CASSLGLDNQPQHF
TGTGCCAGCAGCTTGGGGTTGGATAATCAGCCCCAGCATTTT
>NA|TRBJ2-7|TRBD1|TRBV6-6
CASSLQGGTAYEQYF
TGTGCCAGCAGCCTACAGGGGGGCACCGCCTACGAGCAGTACTTC
>NA|TRBJ2-2|NA|TRBV5-6
CASSWSRGGTGELFF
TGTGCCAGCAGTTGGAGCAGGGGCGGCACCGGGGAGCTGTTTTTT
>NA|TRBJ1-1|NA|TRBV10-3
CAISSDTFEAFF
TGTGCCATCAGCTCCGACACCTTTGAAGCTTTCTTT
>NA|TRBJ2-1|TRBD2|TRBV15
CATSRDRLAGALKFF
TGTGCCACCAGCAGAGATCGTCTAGCGGGGGCGTTAAAGTTCTTC
>NA|TRBJ2-1|TRBD2|TRBV7-9
CASSLRPGGYDEQFF
TGTGCCAGCAGCCTTCGACCCGGGGGGTACGATGAGCAGTTCTTC
>NA|TRBJ1-1|NA|TRBV4-3
CASSQGSAHSSRMNTEAFF
TGCGCCAGCAGCCAAGGCTCGGCGCACTCGTCCAGAATGAACACTGAAGCTTTCTTT
>NA|TRBJ1-2|NA|TRBV27
CASSSSPSYGYTF
TGTGCCAGCAGTTCGTCGCCCAGCTATGGCTACACCTTC
>NA|TRBJ1-6|NA|TRBV9
CASSAINSPLHF
TGTGCCAGCAGCGCGATTAATTCACCCCTCCACTTT
>NA|TRBJ1-2|TRBD1|TRBV5-4
CASSLALTGGAFGYTF
TGTGCCAGCAGCTTGGCCTTGACAGGGGGCGCCTTTGGCTACACCTTC
>NA|TRBJ2-1|NA|TRBV30
CAWRPGTGSPGSYNEQFF
TGTGCCTGGCGCCCCGGGACTGGATCCCCTGGGTCCTACAATGAGCAGTTCTTC
>NA|TRBJ1-6|NA|TRBV6-5
CASSYRTSQGSLHF
TGTGCCAGCAGTTACCGGACATCCCAAGGGTCCCTCCACTTT
>NA|TRBJ2-3|NA|TRBV15
CATSRDAAATDTQYF
TGTGCCACCAGCAGAGATGCGGCAGCCACAGATACGCAGTATTTT
>NA|TRBJ1-5|NA|TRBV7-9
CASSYGRGDQPQHF
TGTGCCAGCAGCTACGGGCGCGGAGATCAGCCCCAGCATTTT
>NA|TRBJ1-6|NA|TRBV30
CAWSYVSSPLHF
TGTGCCTGGAGTTACGTGAGTTCACCCCTCCACTTT
>NA|TRBJ1-4|TRBD1|TRBV4-2
CATGVQGASNEKLFF
TGTGCCACCGGCGTCCAGGGGGCTTCTAATGAAAAACTGTTTTTT
>few|TRBJ2-1|NA|TRBV30
CAWSVRFAQFF
TGTGCCTGGAGTGTAAGGTTTGCGCAGTTCTTC
>NA|TRBJ1-1|TRBD1|TRBV13
CASSEGTDREAFF
TGTGCCAGCAGCGAAGGGACAGATCGTGAAGCTTTCTTT
>NA|TRBJ1-1|TRBD1|TRBV7-2
CASSSPTGLNTEAFF
TGTGCCAGCAGCTCGCCGACAGGGCTGAACACTGAAGCTTTCTTT
>NA|TRBJ2-5|NA|TRBV4-1
CASSQVGGVWETQYF
TGCGCCAGCAGCCAAGTCGGCGGGGTCTGGGAGACCCAGTACTTC
>NA|TRBJ2-2|NA|TRBV6-4
CASSDLGPGTGELFF
TGTGCCAGCAGTGACTTGGGGCCCGGCACCGGGGAGCTGTTTTTT
>once|TRBJ1-3|TRBD1|TRBV15
CATTRDRALQAGNTIYF
TGTGCCACGACCCGGGACAGGGCACTGCAGGCTGGAAACACCATATATTTT